This T cell receptor (beta chain) was sequenced in a study of siplizumab effects on memory and regulatory T cells (dated by TCRdb to about 2019). Background for the entire study: The study examined how the anti-CD2 antibody siplizumab affects alloreactive T-cell subsets in allogeneic mixed lymphocyte reactions built from human PBMCs. General study outcomes and caveats: Whether proliferating Tregs from siplizumab cultures were suppressive was not functionally confirmed. Because sequences below about 10^-5 frequency were poorly captured, only a minor fraction of alloreactive clones could be mapped to unstimulated subsets. Siplizumab significantly reduced the cumulative frequency of alloreactive sequences traceable to unstimulated CD4+ memory T cells. Roughly 75-97% of proliferating CD4+ or CD8+ clones could not be assigned a naive or memory phenotype. In reactions with siplizumab, an average of approximately 70% of mappable alloreactive CD4+ clones were Treg-derived, compared with 25% to 30% in control reactions. Greater diversity appeared to be present in unstimulated naive T cells than in memory T cells, and a substantial contribution to the alloresponse seemed to be made by naive cells.

Worth noting for this clone: Which antigen it targets is not known. One base away there is no much larger clone; base qualities are not given.

Libraries were constructed by the immunoSEQ multiplex PCR assay. About 9.9 x 10^4 TCR templates per sample were assayed by the deep sequencing platform. Genomic DNA extracted from sorted T cells was the material used for TCRbeta CDR3 sequencing. The paper's data handling went like this. The R programming language was used for clonal analysis of TCRbeta CDR3 data. Alloreactive CD4+ and CD8+ clones were defined by comparing unstimulated samples with post-reaction CFSE-low samples. Regulatory or non-regulatory origin was assigned to alloreactive CD4+ clones by matching of sequences to sorted unstimulated Treg and non-Treg repertoires. TCRdb provides this immuneACCESS table in a form limited to in-frame rearrangements. Some clones are lacking; in checked studies, under half of them reflect an unresolved V gene, and why the rest are absent is not known. V and J calls and clone size follow that table, whereas D and trimming were derived from the DNA. This sample has 95,000 to 130,000 clones in its table, and about 94% of those were observed once. Around 1.7% of the sample lies in the top ten.

TCRbeta CDR3 sequencing was performed on sorted unstimulated T cells and on proliferating T cells recovered from mixed lymphocyte reactions. Fresh whole blood from ten HLA-typed healthy donors was used as the source from which PBMCs were isolated. Unstimulated CD4+ non-regulatory T cells were FACS-sorted to map the origin of alloreactive clones. As encoded in the germline V gene, CDR1 is SGDLS while CDR2 is YYNGEE. Including the terminal cysteine and phenylalanine, the CDR3 comprises 14 residues. Kept here is only the CDR3 DNA, which spans 42 bases and is read in frame from base 1. V and J lose 5 bases and 5 bases, and a span of 14 bases separates them.

This chain is built from TRBV9 and TRBJ2-1; the D gene is perhaps TRBD1, from 6 matching bases. The sample comprised non-Treg CD4+ T cells sorted from blood. The sample's cell subset or site label, in plain terms: FACS-sorted unstimulated CD4+ non-regulatory T cells. This receptor was identified in a human donor in good health. CDR3 sequence: CASRAKTGHNEQFF. The DNA sequence reads TGTGCCAGCAGGGCAAAAACAGGGCACAATGAGCAGTTCTTC.